The 3 T cell receptor beta chains in this list originate from one sample, sequenced in a study of cytomegalovirus exposure and HLA in healthy donors. The data were produced by immunoSEQ multiplex PCR, yet TCRdb's version contains in-frame clones alone and is incomplete. This sample yields about 330,000 clones, of which 86% are seen a single time; 0.84% belongs to the top ten. Sequencing was carried out using PBMCs. The source of these receptors is a woman aged 18-29 years in good health and CMV-seronegative.

This sequence joins TRBV5-8 and TRBJ2-7; 7 bases are a match to TRBD2. The CDR3 extends over 15 amino acids. Losses at the gene ends were 0 bases for V and 1 base for J; bases not matched to a gene: 4. CDR1 SGHTS and CDR2 YDEGEE come from the germline V gene. The chain's CDR3 is CASSLAASGSYEQYF. The CDR3 region has the DNA TGTGCCAGCAGCTTGGCGGCTAGCGGTTCCTACGAGCAGTACTTC.

This clone came up a few times. This rearrangement joins TRBV4-3 to TRBJ1-5; unclear D gene. This CDR3 is 13 amino acids long. Germline CDR1 is LGHNA and CDR2 is YSLEER. Trimming pared 3 bases from V and 7 bases from J, leaving 10 bases between. CDR3 in amino acids: CASSHETGQPQHF. The CDR3 coding sequence is TGCGCCAGCAGCCATGAGACTGGGCAGCCCCAGCATTTT.

CDR3 protein: CASGTGEATNEKLFF. For the CDR3, the DNA is TGTGCCAGCGGGACAGGGGAGGCCACTAATGAAAAACTGTTTTTT. The chain joins TRBV28 to TRBJ1-4; 10 bases align to TRBD1. V was pared by 8 bases and J by 2 bases, with 5 bases of the junction left unmatched. Germline CDR1 MDHEN, CDR2 SYDVKM. The CDR3 is 15 amino acids.